A single sample gave rise to the 9 T cell receptor beta chains below, sequenced in a study of shared clonotypes between healthy human individuals. The table came from immunoSEQ multiplex PCR; TCRdb's copy has only in-frame clones and leaves some out. The sample consists of 2 million to 2.5 million clones, roughly 95% of them appearing once. The sample was naive CD4+ T cells sorted from blood. Subset noted: CD45RA+ positively selected. Receptors were obtained from a man between 18 and 29 years old in good health.

As regards this clone: Other DNA sequences from this sample encode an identical CDR3 as well. The gene calls are TRBV5-4 and TRBJ1-2; tentative D call: TRBD1 (6 bases). Trimming took off 4 bases at V and 4 bases at J, with 11 bases between the two ends. CDR3 size: 13 residues. Germline values: CDR1 SGHNT, CDR2 YYREEE (reference sequence). CDR3 coding DNA: TGTGCCAGCAGCCCTGACAGGATCTATGGCTACACCTTC. As protein: CASSPDRIYGYTF.

The V gene is TRBV15, the J gene TRBJ2-6, with TRBD2 matching over 9 bases. The V segment lost 4 bases and the J segment 1 base; nucleotides outside the gene matches: 5. Looked up from germline, CDR1 is LNHNV and CDR2 is YYDKDF (reference sequence). CDR3 size: 17 residues. The CDR3 region is CATSTGTSLSGANVLTF. The CDR3 DNA sequence: TGTGCCACCAGCACCGGGACTAGCTTGTCTGGGGCCAACGTCCTGACTTTC.

V and J are TRBV4-3 and TRBJ1-4, with 7 bases identical to TRBD1. Germline V gene data show CDR1 as LGHNA and CDR2 as YSLEER. The CDR3 loop spans 13 amino acids. Trimming took 4 bases from V and 8 from J; bases not matched to a gene: 4. The CDR3 DNA is TGCGCCAGCAGCCGACAGGGAGGAGAAAAACTGTTTTTT. This gives the protein CASSRQGGEKLFF.

This rearrangement joins TRBV27 to TRBJ2-3, with a possible D match to TRBD1 (5 bases). The V gene lost 2 bases and the J gene lost 8 bases, with 11 bases spanning the gap. This CDR3 spans 13 amino acids. Looked up from germline, CDR1 is MNHEY and CDR2 is SMNVEV (reference sequence). The CDR3 DNA follows: TGTGCCAGCAGTTTAGCAGGGATCGGTACGCAGTATTTT. Residues: CASSLAGIGTQYF.

The V gene is TRBV14, the J gene TRBJ1-1; 10 positions match TRBD1. V trimming: 4 bases; J trimming: 4 bases; junction bases outside the gene matches: 6. CDR3 length: 15 amino acids. The V gene's germline CDR1 is SGHDN and CDR2 FVKESK. The CDR3 nucleotides read TGTGCCAGCAGCCCTAATGACAGGGGGCCCACTGAAGCTTTCTTT. It yields the protein CASSPNDRGPTEAFF.

In DNA, the CDR3 is TGTGCCAGCAGTGAGTGGCTGAAGGGGAGGCCCCAGCATTTT. Protein product: CASSEWLKGRPQHF. The chain couples TRBV2 to TRBJ1-5; D is possibly TRBD1 (5 bases). The CDR3 has 14 amino acids. The germline CDR1 and CDR2 sequences are SNHLY and FYNNEI. V was clipped by 3 bases and J by 9 bases, with 15 bases between them.

A word on this clone: The junction departs from the called germline gene at one end, perhaps through a read error. The rearrangement uses TRBV5-6 and TRBJ2-7; 9 nucleotides agree with TRBD1. The CDR3 is 12 amino acids. From germline, CDR1 is SGHDT and CDR2 YYEEEE. In nucleotides, the CDR3 is TGTGCCAGCAAGCTAGAGGGACAGGGATGGTTTTTC. Amino acids: CASKLEGQGWFF.

The chain combines TRBV4-3 with TRBJ2-3; maybe TRBD1 (5 bases). V was clipped by 1 base and J by 1 base, with 9 bases between them. This CDR3 is built from 15 residues. Germline CDR1 reads LGHNA; CDR2 reads YSLEER. As DNA, the CDR3 is TGCGCCAGCAGCCAAGGAAAAGGGGGCACAGATACGCAGTATTTT. Protein sequence: CASSQGKGGTDTQYF.

This clone was detected only a few times. Other DNA sequences in this specimen translate into the identical CDR3. The rearrangement links TRBV5-1 to TRBJ1-5; no clear D gene. The V end lost 2 bases, the J end lost 0 bases, and 3 bases lay between the germline ends. Germline V lookup: CDR1 SGHRS, CDR2 YFSETQ. This CDR3 is 13 amino acids long. The CDR3 coding sequence is TGCGCCAGCAGCTTTGATAGCAATCAGCCCCAGCATTTT. Translated: CASSFDSNQPQHF.